The following is a TCR beta chain sequence with its context. This specimen belongs to a study of blood T cell repertoires in COVID-19. For the study at large: Sites in the United States, Italy and Spain provided acute and convalescent COVID-19 samples. The cDNA or gDNA used as material had been derived from T cells, B-cell-depleted T cells, or PBMCs.

V trimming: 5 bases; J trimming: 5 bases; junction bases outside the gene matches: 9. Germline CDR1 and CDR2: MDHEN and SYDVKM. The CDR3 covers 14 residues. As originally analysed: From reference gene primer amplification, estimates of nucleated cell counts were derived. Repertoires were generated with immunoSEQ multiplex PCR, while TCRdb's copy carries only in-frame clones and drops some. V, J and clone size are taken as reported in that table, and D and trimming were inferred from the DNA itself. The profile shows tens of thousands of clones, around 80% of them singletons. Sequencing used peripheral blood. The chain joins TRBV28 to TRBJ2-7; 7 bases line up with TRBD1. This clonotype was sampled from a human donor in a cohort sampled during active COVID-19. The CDR3 sequence is CASSSPTGRHEQYF. The CDR3 nucleotides read TGTGCCAGCAGTAGCCCGACAGGGCGGCACGAGCAGTACTTC.